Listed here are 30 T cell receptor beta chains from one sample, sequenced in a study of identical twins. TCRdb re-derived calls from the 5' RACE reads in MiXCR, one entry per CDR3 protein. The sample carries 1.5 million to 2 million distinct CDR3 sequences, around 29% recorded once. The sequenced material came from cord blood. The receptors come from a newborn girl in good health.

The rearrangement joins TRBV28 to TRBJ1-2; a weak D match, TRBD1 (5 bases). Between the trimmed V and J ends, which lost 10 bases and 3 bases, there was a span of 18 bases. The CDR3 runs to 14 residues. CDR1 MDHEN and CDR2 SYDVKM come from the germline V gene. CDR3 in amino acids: CATTPGPTYYGYTF. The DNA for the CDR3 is TGTGCCACCACACCGGGACCCACTTACTATGGCTACACCTTC.

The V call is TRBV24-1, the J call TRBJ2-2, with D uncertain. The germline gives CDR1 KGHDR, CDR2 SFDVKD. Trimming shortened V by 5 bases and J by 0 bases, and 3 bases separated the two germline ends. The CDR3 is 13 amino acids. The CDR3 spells CATSVPNTGELFF. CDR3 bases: TGTGCCACCAGTGTCCCGAACACCGGGGAGCTGTTTTTT.

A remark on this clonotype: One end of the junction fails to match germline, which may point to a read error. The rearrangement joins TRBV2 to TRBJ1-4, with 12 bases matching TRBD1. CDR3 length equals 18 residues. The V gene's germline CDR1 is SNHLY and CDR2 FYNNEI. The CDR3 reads CASSAVGTGGVEAEELFF. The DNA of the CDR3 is TGTGCCAGCAGTGCGGTTGGGACAGGGGGCGTTGAAGCTGAAGAACTGTTTTTT.

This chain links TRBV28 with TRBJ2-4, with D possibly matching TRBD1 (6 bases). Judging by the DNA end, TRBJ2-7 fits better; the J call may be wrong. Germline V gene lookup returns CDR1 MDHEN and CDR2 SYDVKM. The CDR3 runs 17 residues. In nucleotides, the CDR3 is TGTGCCAGCAGTTTATATGCTCCGGGACACATCTACGACGAGCAGTACTTC. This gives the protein CASSLYAPGHIYDEQYF.

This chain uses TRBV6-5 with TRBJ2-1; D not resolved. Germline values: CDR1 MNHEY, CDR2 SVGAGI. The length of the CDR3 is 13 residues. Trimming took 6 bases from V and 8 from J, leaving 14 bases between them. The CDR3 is CASSQSVYDEQFF. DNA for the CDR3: TGTGCCAGCAGCCAGAGCGTGTACGATGAGCAGTTCTTC.

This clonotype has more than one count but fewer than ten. Here the CDR3 reads CASEGGLASDTQYF. The CDR3 region has the DNA TGTGCCAGCGAGGGGGGACTAGCGTCCGATACGCAGTATTTT. The rearrangement uses TRBV4-2 and TRBJ2-3; 10 bases match TRBD2. Germline-derived CDR1 and CDR2 are LGHNA and YNFKEQ. The CDR3 runs to 14 residues. The ends lost 8 bases at V and 6 bases at J; junction bases unmatched: 8.

The CDR3 region is CASSPPLSGTNEQFF. In nucleotides, the CDR3 is TGTGCCAGCAGTCCCCCCCTTTCGGGTACTAATGAGCAGTTCTTC. The chain links TRBV28 to TRBJ2-1; D is undetermined. Germline V CDR1 and CDR2: MDHEN, SYDVKM. The CDR3 sequence is 15 residues long. V lost 5 bases and J lost 7, with 18 bases in between. Complete variable domain (other parts from reference TRBV28 and TRBJ2-1): DVKVTQSSRYLVKRTGEKVFLECVQDMDHENMFWYRQDPGLGLRLIYFSYDVKMKEKGDIPEGYSVSREKKERFSLILESASTNQTSMYLCASSPPLSGTNEQFFGPGTRLTVL.

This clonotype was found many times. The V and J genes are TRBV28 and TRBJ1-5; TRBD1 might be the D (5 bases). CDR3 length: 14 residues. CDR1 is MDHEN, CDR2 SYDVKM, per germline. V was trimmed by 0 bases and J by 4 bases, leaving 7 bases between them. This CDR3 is CASSLWAGNQPQHF. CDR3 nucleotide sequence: TGTGCCAGCAGTTTATGGGCAGGGAATCAGCCCCAGCATTTT.

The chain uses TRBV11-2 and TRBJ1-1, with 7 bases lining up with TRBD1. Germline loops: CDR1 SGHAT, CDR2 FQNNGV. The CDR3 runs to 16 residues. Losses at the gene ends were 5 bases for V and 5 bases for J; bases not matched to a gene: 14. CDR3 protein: CASSQIKGAMDTEAFF. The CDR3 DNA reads TGTGCCAGCAGCCAAATTAAGGGGGCTATGGATACTGAAGCTTTCTTT.

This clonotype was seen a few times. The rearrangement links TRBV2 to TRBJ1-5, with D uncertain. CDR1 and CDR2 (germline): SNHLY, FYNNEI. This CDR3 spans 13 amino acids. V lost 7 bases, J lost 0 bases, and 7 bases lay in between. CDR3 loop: CASKVDSNQPQHF. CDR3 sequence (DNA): TGTGCCAGCAAGGTGGATAGCAATCAGCCCCAGCATTTT.

In nucleotides, the CDR3 is TGTGCCACCGGGGCGGGCTCCACAGATACGCAGTATTTT. This codes for CATGAGSTDTQYF. V and J are TRBV6-1 and TRBJ2-3; possibly TRBD1 or TRBD2 for D (5 bases each). This CDR3 contains 13 residues. From germline, CDR1 is MNHNS and CDR2 SASEGT. With 10 bases removed from V and 2 bases from J, the gap between germline ends came to 13 bases.

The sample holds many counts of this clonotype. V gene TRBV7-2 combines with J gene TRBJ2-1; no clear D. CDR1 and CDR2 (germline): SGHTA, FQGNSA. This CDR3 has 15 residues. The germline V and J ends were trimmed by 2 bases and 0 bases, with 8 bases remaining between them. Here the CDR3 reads CASSLYSSSYNEQFF. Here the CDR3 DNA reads TGTGCCAGCAGCTTATATTCGAGCTCCTACAATGAGCAGTTCTTC.

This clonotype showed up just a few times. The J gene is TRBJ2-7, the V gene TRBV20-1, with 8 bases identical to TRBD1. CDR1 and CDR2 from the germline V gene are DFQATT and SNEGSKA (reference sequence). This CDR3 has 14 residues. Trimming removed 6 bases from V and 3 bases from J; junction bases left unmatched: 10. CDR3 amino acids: CSAKNRDRLYEQYF. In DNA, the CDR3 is TGCAGTGCGAAAAACCGGGACAGGCTCTACGAGCAGTACTTC.

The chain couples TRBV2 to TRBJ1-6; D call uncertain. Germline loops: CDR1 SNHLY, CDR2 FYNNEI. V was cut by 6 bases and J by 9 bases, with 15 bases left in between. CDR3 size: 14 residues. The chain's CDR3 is CASRMSGHGSPLHF. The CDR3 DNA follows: TGTGCCAGCAGGATGAGTGGTCACGGTTCACCCCTCCACTTT. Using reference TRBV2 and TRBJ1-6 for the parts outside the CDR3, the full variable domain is EPEVTQTPSHQVTQMGQEVILRCVPISNHLYFYWYRQILGQKVEFLVSFYNNEISEKSEIFDDQFSVERPDGSNFTLKIRSTKLEDSAMYFCASRMSGHGSPLHFGNGTRLTVT.

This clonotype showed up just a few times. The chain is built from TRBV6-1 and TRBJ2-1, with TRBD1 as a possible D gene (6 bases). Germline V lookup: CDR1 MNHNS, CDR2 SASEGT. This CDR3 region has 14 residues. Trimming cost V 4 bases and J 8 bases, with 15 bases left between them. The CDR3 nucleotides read TGTGCCAGCAGTGGCCCGTACAGGGCATATGAGCAGTTCTTC. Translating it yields CASSGPYRAYEQFF.

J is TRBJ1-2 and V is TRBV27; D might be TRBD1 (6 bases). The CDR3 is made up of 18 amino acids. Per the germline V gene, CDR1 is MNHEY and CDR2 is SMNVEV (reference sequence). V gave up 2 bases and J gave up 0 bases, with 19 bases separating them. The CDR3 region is CASSLRPQWGAANYGYTF. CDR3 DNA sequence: TGTGCCAGCAGTTTAAGGCCCCAATGGGGGGCAGCTAACTATGGCTACACCTTC.

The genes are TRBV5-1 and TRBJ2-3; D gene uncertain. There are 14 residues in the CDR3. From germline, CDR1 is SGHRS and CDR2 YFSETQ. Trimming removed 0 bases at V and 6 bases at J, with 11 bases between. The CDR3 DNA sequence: TGCGCCAGCAGCTTGGGTCAGGACGGGGATACGCAGTATTTT. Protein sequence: CASSLGQDGDTQYF.

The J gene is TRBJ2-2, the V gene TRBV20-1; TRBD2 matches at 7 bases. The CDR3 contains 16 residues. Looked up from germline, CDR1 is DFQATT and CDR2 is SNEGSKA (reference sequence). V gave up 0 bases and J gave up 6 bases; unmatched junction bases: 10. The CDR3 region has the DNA TGCAGTGCTAGAGATGCGTCGGGGGGAGGGGCCGGGGAGCTGTTTTTT. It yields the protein CSARDASGGGAGELFF.

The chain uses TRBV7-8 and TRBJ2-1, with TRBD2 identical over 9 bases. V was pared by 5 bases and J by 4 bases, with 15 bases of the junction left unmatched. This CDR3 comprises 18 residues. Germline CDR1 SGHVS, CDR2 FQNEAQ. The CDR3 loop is CASSPETSGGGWYNEQFF. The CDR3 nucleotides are TGTGCCAGCAGCCCGGAGACTAGCGGAGGGGGGTGGTACAATGAGCAGTTCTTC.

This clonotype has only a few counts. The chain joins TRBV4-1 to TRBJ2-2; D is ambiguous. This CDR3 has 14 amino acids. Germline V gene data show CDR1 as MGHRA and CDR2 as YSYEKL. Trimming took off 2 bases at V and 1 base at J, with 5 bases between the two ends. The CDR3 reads CASSQTQNTGELFF. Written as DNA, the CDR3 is TGCGCCAGCAGCCAAACTCAGAACACCGGGGAGCTGTTTTTT.

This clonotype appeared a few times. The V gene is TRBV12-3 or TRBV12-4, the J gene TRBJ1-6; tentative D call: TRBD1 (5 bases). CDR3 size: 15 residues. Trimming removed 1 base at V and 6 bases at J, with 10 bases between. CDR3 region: CASSLGQGSNSPLHF. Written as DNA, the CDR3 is TGTGCCAGCAGTTTAGGCCAGGGATCTAATTCACCCCTCCACTTT.

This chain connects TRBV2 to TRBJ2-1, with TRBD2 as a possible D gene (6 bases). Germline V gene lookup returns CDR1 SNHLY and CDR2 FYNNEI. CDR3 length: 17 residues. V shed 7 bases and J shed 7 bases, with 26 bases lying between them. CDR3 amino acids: CASTPPVVAAPSNEQFF. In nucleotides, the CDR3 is TGTGCCAGCACTCCCCCGGTGGTAGCGGCCCCTTCGAATGAGCAGTTCTTC. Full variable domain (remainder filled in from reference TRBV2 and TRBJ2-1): EPEVTQTPSHQVTQMGQEVILRCVPISNHLYFYWYRQILGQKVEFLVSFYNNEISEKSEIFDDQFSVERPDGSNFTLKIRSTKLEDSAMYFCASTPPVVAAPSNEQFFGPGTRLTVL.

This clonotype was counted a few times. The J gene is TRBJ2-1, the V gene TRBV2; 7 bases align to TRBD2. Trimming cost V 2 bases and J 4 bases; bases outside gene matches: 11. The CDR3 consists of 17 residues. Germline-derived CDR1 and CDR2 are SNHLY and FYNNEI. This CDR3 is CASSETAGSTIYNEQFF. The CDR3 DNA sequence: TGTGCCAGCAGTGAAACAGCGGGGTCCACGATTTACAATGAGCAGTTCTTC.

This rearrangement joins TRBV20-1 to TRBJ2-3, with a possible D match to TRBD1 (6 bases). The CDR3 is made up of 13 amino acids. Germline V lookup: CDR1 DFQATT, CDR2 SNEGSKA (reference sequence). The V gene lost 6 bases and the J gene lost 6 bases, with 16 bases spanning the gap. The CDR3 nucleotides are TGCAGTGCCCTAGGCAGGGGACGGGATACGCAGTATTTT. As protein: CSALGRGRDTQYF.

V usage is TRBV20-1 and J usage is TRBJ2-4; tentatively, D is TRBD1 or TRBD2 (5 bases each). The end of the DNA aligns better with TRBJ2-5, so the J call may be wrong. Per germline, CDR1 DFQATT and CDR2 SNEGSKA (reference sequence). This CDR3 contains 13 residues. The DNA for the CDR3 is TGCAGTGCTAGAGATCTGAGGGGAGAGACCCAGTACTTC. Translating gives CSARDLRGETQYF.

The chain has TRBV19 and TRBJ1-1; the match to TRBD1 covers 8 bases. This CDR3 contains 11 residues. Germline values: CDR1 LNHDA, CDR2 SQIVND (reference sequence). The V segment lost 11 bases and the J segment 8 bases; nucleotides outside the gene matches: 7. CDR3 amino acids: CADSRDREAFF. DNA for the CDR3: TGTGCCGATTCCCGGGACAGGGAAGCTTTCTTT. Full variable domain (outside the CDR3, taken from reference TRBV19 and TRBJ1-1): DGGITQSPKYLFRKEGQNVTLSCEQNLNHDAMYWYRQDPGQGLRLIYYSQIVNDFQKGDIAEGYSVSREKKESFPLTVTSAQKNPTAFYLCADSRDREAFFGQGTRLTVV.

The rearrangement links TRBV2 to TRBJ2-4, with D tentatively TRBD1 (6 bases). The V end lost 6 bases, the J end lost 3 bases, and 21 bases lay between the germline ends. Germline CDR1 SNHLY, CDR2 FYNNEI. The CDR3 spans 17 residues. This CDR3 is CASRPLEQGLGKNIQYF. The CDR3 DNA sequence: TGTGCCAGCAGACCTCTAGAACAGGGATTGGGCAAAAACATTCAGTACTTC. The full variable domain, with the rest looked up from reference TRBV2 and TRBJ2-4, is EPEVTQTPSHQVTQMGQEVILRCVPISNHLYFYWYRQILGQKVEFLVSFYNNEISEKSEIFDDQFSVERPDGSNFTLKIRSTKLEDSAMYFCASRPLEQGLGKNIQYFGAGTRLSVL.

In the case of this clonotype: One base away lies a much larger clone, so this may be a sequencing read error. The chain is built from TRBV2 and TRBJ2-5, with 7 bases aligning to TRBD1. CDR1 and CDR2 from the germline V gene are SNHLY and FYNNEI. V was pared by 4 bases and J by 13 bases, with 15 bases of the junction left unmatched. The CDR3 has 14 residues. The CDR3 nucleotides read TGTGCCAGCAGTGGCTCCCTGACAGGGATGGAGCGGTACTTC. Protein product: CASSGSLTGMERYF.

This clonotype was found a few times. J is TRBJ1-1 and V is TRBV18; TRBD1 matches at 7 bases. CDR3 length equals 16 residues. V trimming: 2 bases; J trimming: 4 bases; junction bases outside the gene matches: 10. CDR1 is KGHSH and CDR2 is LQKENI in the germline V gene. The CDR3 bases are TGTGCCAGCTCACCAATCCACCTACAGGGGACCACTGAAGCTTTCTTT. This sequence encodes CASSPIHLQGTTEAFF.

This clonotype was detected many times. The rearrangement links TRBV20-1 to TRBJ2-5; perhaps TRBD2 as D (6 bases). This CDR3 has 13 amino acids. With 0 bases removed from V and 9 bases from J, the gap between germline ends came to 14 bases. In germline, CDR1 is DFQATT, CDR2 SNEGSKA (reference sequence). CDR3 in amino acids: CSARDPAWGAQYF. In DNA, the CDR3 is TGCAGTGCTAGAGATCCCGCTTGGGGGGCCCAGTACTTC.